A single sample gave rise to the 28 T cell receptor beta chains below, sequenced in a study of blood T cell repertoires in COVID-19. Measured with immunoSEQ multiplex PCR; TCRdb has only the in-frame clones, and not every one. The sample contains 13,000 to 15,000 clones, 80% to 90% of which appear only once. The material sequenced was peripheral blood. All receptors derive from a man aged 50 to 60 with active COVID-19.

V usage is TRBV29-1 and J usage is TRBJ2-7; 8 positions match TRBD2. V dropped 5 bases and J dropped 4; count of bases not matched to a gene: 4. Germline V gene sequence: CDR1 SQVTM, CDR2 ANQGSEA. The CDR3 is 12 residues long. CDR3 residues: CSVSAGAYEQYF. The CDR3 nucleotides read TGCAGCGTTTCAGCGGGAGCGTACGAGCAGTACTTC.

The chain combines TRBV9 with TRBJ2-1; 11 bases fit TRBD2. Germline values: CDR1 SGDLS, CDR2 YYNGEE. This CDR3 is 15 amino acids long. J was trimmed by 8 bases and V by 2 bases; bases with no gene match: 6. The CDR3 sequence: CASSVTSGKYHEQFF. CDR3 sequence (DNA): TGTGCCAGCAGCGTGACTAGCGGGAAGTACCATGAGCAGTTCTTC.

The chain combines TRBV7-6 with TRBJ2-2, with D possibly matching TRBD1 (5 bases). The CDR3 is 13 amino acids. V lost 9 bases to trimming and J lost 7 bases, with 15 bases between them. Germline CDR1 SGHVS, CDR2 FNYEAQ. The CDR3 coding sequence is TGTGCCAGTAGACAGACCTTGGTCGGGGAGCTGTTTTTT. Amino acids: CASRQTLVGELFF.

J is TRBJ1-1 and V is TRBV12-3 or TRBV12-4; 7 bases fit TRBD1. V dropped 6 bases and J dropped 7; count of bases not matched to a gene: 8. The CDR3 loop spans 13 amino acids. CDR3 in amino acids: CASRTGTSIEAFF. The CDR3 DNA is TGTGCCAGCAGGACAGGGACCAGCATTGAAGCTTTCTTT.

CDR3 amino acids: CASSLGTHGAYEQYF. In DNA, the CDR3 is TGTGCCAGCAGCTTAGGAACTCACGGGGCCTACGAGCAGTACTTC. V gene TRBV7-8 combines with J gene TRBJ2-7; D possibly corresponds to TRBD2 (5 bases). The CDR3 has 15 amino acids. Trimming shortened V by 1 base and J by 2 bases, and 12 bases separated the two germline ends. Per the germline V gene, CDR1 is SGHVS and CDR2 is FQNEAQ.

The rearrangement joins TRBV7-9 to TRBJ1-6; no reliable D call. Trimming took off 1 base at V and 11 bases at J, with 12 bases between the two ends. CDR1 is SEHNR and CDR2 is FQNEAQ in the germline V gene (reference sequence). The CDR3 is 14 residues long. CDR3 sequence reads: CASSLDPGAAPLHF. DNA for the CDR3: TGTGCCAGCAGCTTAGATCCAGGAGCGGCACCCCTCCACTTT.

The chain recombines TRBV11-3 with TRBJ2-1; 8 nucleotides line up with TRBD2. The CDR3 spans 14 residues. CDR1 and CDR2 from the germline V gene are SGHNT and YENEEA. The ends lost 3 bases at V and 10 bases at J; junction bases unmatched: 8. The CDR3 DNA follows: TGTGCCAGCAGCTTGGGCCGGACTAGCTTCGAGCAGTTCTTC. Protein sequence: CASSLGRTSFEQFF.

The chain is built from TRBV7-3 and TRBJ2-1; 10 nucleotides align to TRBD1. The CDR3 totals 15 residues. Germline CDR1 SGHTA, CDR2 FQGTGA. Losses at the gene ends were 4 bases for V and 2 bases for J; bases not matched to a gene: 2. CDR3 bases: TGTGCCAGCAGCTCCGGGACAGGGGCCTACAATGAGCAGTTCTTC. Protein: CASSSGTGAYNEQFF. The full variable domain, with the rest looked up from reference TRBV7-3 and TRBJ2-1, is GAGVSQTPSNKVTEKGKYVELRCDPISGHTALYWYRQSLGQGPEFLIYFQGTGAADDSGLPNDRFFAVRPEGSVSTLKIQRTERGDSAVYLCASSSGTGAYNEQFFGPGTRLTVL.

V is TRBV6-6 and J is TRBJ1-1; TRBD1 agrees at 9 bases. The length of the CDR3 is 16 residues. Germline V gives CDR1 MNHNY, CDR2 SVGAGI (reference sequence). V was clipped by 2 bases and J by 5 bases; unmatched bases: 9. The CDR3 DNA sequence: TGTGCCAGCAGTTACAACAGGGGGCAGGTTGGGACTGAAGCTTTCTTT. It yields the protein CASSYNRGQVGTEAFF.

This chain joins TRBV19 and TRBJ1-3; no definite D call. The germline CDR1 and CDR2 sequences are LNHDA and SQIVND (reference sequence). V was trimmed by 4 bases and J by 0 bases, leaving 13 bases between them. The CDR3 runs 16 residues. In DNA, the CDR3 is TGTGCCAGTAGTAAACCGCGGCGGAGCTCTGGAAACACCATATATTTT. Protein product: CASSKPRRSSGNTIYF.

V and J are TRBV4-3 and TRBJ2-7, with 9 nucleotides matching TRBD2. This CDR3 has 17 residues. The ends lost 1 base at V and 1 base at J; junction bases unmatched: 8. CDR1 and CDR2 from the germline V gene are LGHNA and YSLEER. In DNA form, the CDR3 reads TGCGCCAGCAGCCAAGTAGGAGCGGGAGGTCGGTCCTACGAGCAGTACTTC. This gives the protein CASSQVGAGGRSYEQYF.

V gene TRBV2 combines with J gene TRBJ2-3; D may be TRBD2 (5 bases). CDR1 SNHLY and CDR2 FYNNEI come from the germline V gene. Trimming took 1 base from V and 0 from J, leaving 14 bases between them. This CDR3 contains 17 residues. CDR3 protein: CASSEDLSGPSTDTQYF. CDR3 bases: TGTGCCAGCAGTGAAGATCTGAGCGGCCCTAGCACAGATACGCAGTATTTT. The full variable domain, with the rest looked up from reference TRBV2 and TRBJ2-3, is EPEVTQTPSHQVTQMGQEVILRCVPISNHLYFYWYRQILGQKVEFLVSFYNNEISEKSEIFDDQFSVERPDGSNFTLKIRSTKLEDSAMYFCASSEDLSGPSTDTQYFGPGTRLTVL.

The rearrangement joins TRBV6-2 or TRBV6-3 to TRBJ2-2, with TRBD2 as a possible D gene (6 bases). Germline CDR1 reads MNHEY; CDR2 reads SVGEGT. The V end lost 5 bases, the J end lost 6 bases, and 16 bases lay between the germline ends. This CDR3 has 15 residues. The CDR3, as DNA: TGTGCCAGCAGTGCCCGGAAGGGAGGCGCCGGGGAGCTGTTTTTT. It yields the protein CASSARKGGAGELFF.

The rearrangement uses TRBV18 and TRBJ1-1; D call uncertain. Trimming stripped 6 bases from V and 4 bases from J, with 9 bases between. Germline values: CDR1 KGHSH, CDR2 LQKENI. The CDR3 is made up of 12 amino acids. CDR3 loop: CASSSGGTEAFF. In DNA form, the CDR3 reads TGTGCCAGCTCCTCGGGAGGCACTGAAGCTTTCTTT.

V gene TRBV18 combines with J gene TRBJ1-4, with a weak D call TRBD1 (6 bases). V gave up 3 bases and J gave up 3 bases, with 14 bases separating them. The CDR3 has 16 amino acids. Looked up from germline, CDR1 is KGHSH and CDR2 is LQKENI. The CDR3 bases are TGTGCCAGCTCACCGCTAGAGCGGACAGCTAATGAAAAACTGTTTTTT. Its protein is CASSPLERTANEKLFF.

This clone was seen only once. The rearrangement joins TRBV10-2 to TRBJ1-6, with a weak D call TRBD1 (6 bases). CDR3 length: 14 residues. The ends were cut back, 2 bases at V and 10 bases at J, with 12 bases in the middle. Germline assignment: CDR1 WSHSY and CDR2 SAAADI. This CDR3 reads CASSERGSGSPLHF. CDR3 in DNA: TGCGCCAGCAGTGAGAGGGGGAGTGGGTCACCCCTCCACTTT.

This chain joins TRBV28 and TRBJ1-5; D possibly corresponds to TRBD1 (5 bases). This CDR3 region has 15 residues. The germline V gene has CDR1 MDHEN and CDR2 SYDVKM. The V gene lost 2 bases and the J gene lost 7 bases, with 15 bases spanning the gap. Here the CDR3 reads CASSLGARATQPQHF. The CDR3 nucleotides read TGTGCCAGCAGTTTAGGGGCCAGGGCCACCCAGCCCCAGCATTTT.

The chain has TRBV11-3 and TRBJ1-2; D is undetermined. The CDR3 runs 14 residues. The V gene's germline CDR1 is SGHNT and CDR2 YENEEA. The V end lost 0 bases, the J end lost 6 bases, and 11 bases lay between the germline ends. CDR3 protein: CASSLDRGSDGYTF. CDR3 sequence (DNA): TGTGCCAGCAGCTTAGATCGCGGGTCCGATGGCTACACCTTC.

This sequence joins TRBV15 and TRBJ2-6; possible D gene TRBD2, 6 bases. Germline lookup yields CDR1 LNHNV and CDR2 YYDKDF (reference sequence). This CDR3 region has 15 residues. The V gene lost 3 bases and the J gene lost 0 bases, with 6 bases spanning the gap. The CDR3 bases are TGTGCCACCAGCAGGGGGGGCTCTGGGGCCAACGTCCTGACTTTC. It yields the protein CATSRGGSGANVLTF.

The chain joins TRBV5-4 to TRBJ1-6; D remains unclear. Germline V gene data show CDR1 as SGHNT and CDR2 as YYREEE (reference sequence). CDR3 length equals 16 residues. V was cut by 0 bases and J by 0 bases, with 7 bases left in between. CDR3 nucleotide sequence: TGTGCCAGCAGCTTGGGTGGGCGCTCCTATAATTCACCCCTCCACTTT. Amino acid sequence: CASSLGGRSYNSPLHF.

This chain joins TRBV5-4 and TRBJ1-6; 10 nucleotides match TRBD1. Germline-derived CDR1 and CDR2 are SGHNT and YYREEE (reference sequence). The CDR3 has 15 amino acids. Unmatched junction bases numbered 3, after V lost 4 bases and J lost 5 bases. CDR3 DNA: TGTGCCAGCAGCCTGGGGACAGGGGATAATTCACCCCTCCACTTT. Amino acid sequence: CASSLGTGDNSPLHF.

This rearrangement joins TRBV5-4 to TRBJ1-2, with 11 nucleotides matching TRBD1. This CDR3 is built from 16 residues. The germline V gene has CDR1 SGHNT and CDR2 YYREEE (reference sequence). V was pared by 3 bases and J by 2 bases, with 6 bases of the junction left unmatched. CDR3 sequence (DNA): TGTGCCAGCAGCTCAGGACAGGGGGCTCAGAACTATGGCTACACCTTC. Translating it yields CASSSGQGAQNYGYTF. Variable domain in full (rest from reference TRBV5-4 and TRBJ1-2): ETGVTQSPTHLIKTRGQQVTLRCSSQSGHNTVSWYQQALGQGPQFIFQYYREEENGRGNFPPRFSGLQFPNYSSELNVNALELDDSALYLCASSSGQGAQNYGYTFGSGTRLTVV.

This chain links TRBV2 with TRBJ1-5, with D maybe TRBD1 (6 bases). From germline, CDR1 is SNHLY and CDR2 FYNNEI. The V end was cut by 7 bases, the J end by 0 bases, with 19 bases between. The length of the CDR3 is 17 residues. CDR3 bases: TGTGCCAGCAACCCCGCACAGGGCGCATATAGCAATCAGCCCCAGCATTTT. It encodes CASNPAQGAYSNQPQHF.

The chain uses TRBV12-3 or TRBV12-4 and TRBJ1-6; 8 bases map to TRBD1. V trimming: 4 bases; J trimming: 10 bases; junction bases outside the gene matches: 3. The CDR3 has 13 amino acids. The CDR3 is CASSWTGKSPLHF. CDR3 nucleotide sequence: TGTGCCAGCAGTTGGACAGGGAAATCACCCCTCCACTTT.

This chain joins TRBV5-1 and TRBJ2-3, with 8 positions matching TRBD2. Trimming took 0 bases from V and 3 from J; bases not matched to a gene: 3. Germline CDR1 and CDR2: SGHRS and YFSETQ. This CDR3 contains 15 residues. The CDR3 spells CASSLDGRETDTQYF. For the CDR3, the DNA is TGCGCCAGCAGCTTGGACGGGAGGGAGACAGATACGCAGTATTTT.

This clone was counted a single time. The V gene is TRBV15, the J gene TRBJ2-3; 9 bases agree with TRBD2. This CDR3 is 16 amino acids long. The J segment lost 1 base and the V segment lost 4 bases, leaving 6 bases of the junction unmatched. The germline CDR1 and CDR2 sequences are LNHNV and YYDKDF (reference sequence). CDR3 sequence: CATSTRVAGGTDTQYF. Here the CDR3 DNA reads TGTGCCACCAGCACCCGGGTAGCGGGGGGCACAGATACGCAGTATTTT.

This clone was seen a few times. The V gene is TRBV6-2 or TRBV6-3, the J gene TRBJ1-2; D remains unclear. Germline V gene data show CDR1 as MNHEY and CDR2 as SVGEGT. V was cut by 4 bases and J by 8 bases, with 11 bases left in between. The CDR3 spans 12 residues. The CDR3 sequence is CASSSRRWGYTF. CDR3 DNA: TGTGCCAGCAGTTCTCGGCGGTGGGGCTACACCTTC.

The chain carries TRBV29-1 and TRBJ2-7, with D perhaps TRBD1 (6 bases). In germline, CDR1 is SQVTM, CDR2 ANQGSEA. V was pared by 0 bases and J by 2 bases, with 14 bases between. The CDR3 extends over 15 amino acids. CDR3 protein: CSVEEGGVGAYEQYF. The CDR3 nucleotides are TGCAGCGTTGAAGAAGGGGGAGTGGGGGCCTACGAGCAGTACTTC.